Below are 27 T cell receptor beta chains sequenced from a single sample in a study of blood T cell repertoires in COVID-19. The data were produced by immunoSEQ multiplex PCR, yet TCRdb's version contains in-frame clones alone and is incomplete. In the table there are 90,000 to 110,000 clones, 80% to 85% of which are singletons. The specimen sequenced was peripheral blood. These receptors all stem from a man at least 80 years old with acute or convalescent COVID-19.

The rearrangement links TRBV7-2 to TRBJ1-2; TRBD1 might be the D (6 bases). Germline V gives CDR1 SGHTA, CDR2 FQGNSA. V was trimmed by 8 bases and J by 3 bases, leaving 19 bases between them. This CDR3 has 15 residues. CDR3 loop: CASYLGGASYYGYTF. CDR3 DNA: TGTGCCAGCTACCTCGGGGGGGCGAGCTACTATGGCTACACCTTC.

This clone occurred once. The chain joins TRBV20-1 to TRBJ2-5; D not certain. Per germline, CDR1 DFQATT and CDR2 SNEGSKA (reference sequence). This CDR3 is 13 amino acids long. V was cut by 3 bases and J by 4 bases, with 12 bases left in between. CDR3 bases: TGCAGTGCTAGTTCGAGAGCGCGAGAGACCCAGTACTTC. It codes for CSASSRARETQYF.

The chain combines TRBV14 with TRBJ2-1; 9 bases align to TRBD1. The germline gives CDR1 SGHDN, CDR2 FVKESK. The J segment lost 2 bases and the V segment lost 4 bases, leaving 6 bases of the junction unmatched. This CDR3 spans 16 amino acids. This CDR3 reads CASSPLTGGAYNEQFF. CDR3 DNA sequence: TGTGCCAGCAGCCCTTTGACAGGGGGTGCCTACAATGAGCAGTTCTTC.

The J gene is TRBJ2-3, the V gene TRBV12-5, with D maybe TRBD1 (6 bases). V was trimmed by 6 bases and J by 4 bases, leaving 23 bases between them. The germline V gene has CDR1 LGHNT and CDR2 FRNRAP. This CDR3 spans 17 amino acids. CDR3 bases: TGTGCTAGTGGCCCCGGGAAAGGGGGAGTAGAGGCAGATACGCAGTATTTT. This encodes CASGPGKGGVEADTQYF.

Here the CDR3 DNA reads TGTGCCAGCAGCGACGGACTAGCGTACGAGCAGTACTTC. Its protein is CASSDGLAYEQYF. This chain joins TRBV9 and TRBJ2-7, with TRBD2 matching 9 bases. The ends lost 3 bases at V and 4 bases at J; junction bases unmatched: 2. This CDR3 has 13 residues. Germline-derived CDR1 and CDR2 are SGDLS and YYNGEE.

This sequence joins TRBV6-2 or TRBV6-3 and TRBJ1-5, with 8 nucleotides matching TRBD1. Germline V CDR1 and CDR2: MNHEY, SVGEGT. The junction had 6 bases not matched to a gene; V was cut back by 6 bases and J by 2 bases. The CDR3 totals 15 residues. The DNA for the CDR3 is TGTGCCAGCAGCCTAGACAGGGGAGGCAATCAGCCCCAGCATTTT. As protein: CASSLDRGGNQPQHF.

The chain couples TRBV7-2 to TRBJ2-5; no definite D call. CDR3 length: 11 amino acids. Trimming took 2 bases from V and 7 from J, leaving 5 bases between them. CDR1 and CDR2 from the germline V gene are SGHTA and FQGNSA. CDR3 in DNA: TGTGCCAGCAGCTTAAGCGTGACCCAGTACTTC. It translates to CASSLSVTQYF.

This chain uses TRBV29-1 with TRBJ2-3; TRBD2 matches at 12 bases. Germline V CDR1 and CDR2: SQVTM, ANQGSEA. Trimming took 1 base from V and 0 from J; bases not matched to a gene: 5. This CDR3 is 17 amino acids long. The DNA for the CDR3 is TGCAGCGTTGAAGGGCTAGCGGGAGGGATCAGCACAGATACGCAGTATTTT. Translating it yields CSVEGLAGGISTDTQYF.

This chain uses TRBV28 with TRBJ1-1, with 7 positions matching TRBD1. The length of the CDR3 is 12 residues. J lost 2 bases, V lost 8 bases, and 2 bases had no gene match. Looked up from germline, CDR1 is MDHEN and CDR2 is SYDVKM. Written as DNA, the CDR3 is TGTGCCAGCGACAGGGCCAACACTGAAGCTTTCTTT. This codes for CASDRANTEAFF. The full variable domain, completed using reference TRBV28 and TRBJ1-1, is DVKVTQSSRYLVKRTGEKVFLECVQDMDHENMFWYRQDPGLGLRLIYFSYDVKMKEKGDIPEGYSVSREKKERFSLILESASTNQTSMYLCASDRANTEAFFGQGTRLTVV.

The genes are TRBV10-2 and TRBJ2-7; tentatively, D is TRBD1 (6 bases). The CDR3 runs to 12 residues. Germline CDR1 is WSHSY and CDR2 is SAAADI. Trimming cost V 6 bases and J 7 bases, with 13 bases left between them. CDR3 sequence reads: CASRDPRGEQYF. DNA for the CDR3: TGCGCCAGCAGGGATCCAAGGGGGGAGCAGTACTTC.

The J gene is TRBJ1-1, the V gene TRBV5-1; possible D gene TRBD1, 6 bases. Trimming cost V 0 bases and J 4 bases, with 10 bases left between them. The CDR3 length is 14 residues. Germline CDR1 and CDR2: SGHRS and YFSETQ. The CDR3 reads CASSLDRVGTEAFF. The CDR3 nucleotides read TGCGCCAGCAGCTTGGACAGGGTTGGCACTGAAGCTTTCTTT.

This clone was recorded only once. This chain joins TRBV3-1 (or the pseudogene TRBV3-2) and TRBJ1-2; the D gene is possibly TRBD1 (5 bases). Trimming took 1 base from V and 4 from J, leaving 10 bases between them. The CDR3 sequence is 14 residues long. CDR1 and CDR2 from the germline V gene are LGHDT and YNNKEL (reference sequence). CDR3 coding DNA: TGTGCCAGCAGCCAAGTGGGGGGAAGCTATGGCTACACCTTC. This gives the protein CASSQVGGSYGYTF.

V usage is TRBV28 and J usage is TRBJ2-2; TRBD1 matches 9 bases. This CDR3 has 17 amino acids. The V segment lost 6 bases and the J segment 5 bases; nucleotides outside the gene matches: 13. Germline CDR1 MDHEN, CDR2 SYDVKM. CDR3 coding DNA: TGTGCCAGCAGCCCGCGAGGGACAGGGAGGTGGACCGGGGAGCTGTTTTTT. Its protein is CASSPRGTGRWTGELFF.

The chain joins TRBV15 to TRBJ2-7; D is unclear. This CDR3 contains 13 residues. The V end lost 2 bases, the J end lost 3 bases, and 8 bases lay between the germline ends. Germline V CDR1 and CDR2: LNHNV, YYDKDF (reference sequence). The CDR3 is CATSRIGNYEQYF. CDR3 nucleotide sequence: TGTGCCACCAGCAGAATTGGCAACTACGAGCAGTACTTC.

The chain recombines TRBV27 with TRBJ2-1; 7 nucleotides match TRBD2. This CDR3 is 16 amino acids long. Germline assignment: CDR1 MNHEY and CDR2 SMNVEV (reference sequence). J was trimmed by 9 bases and V by 2 bases; bases with no gene match: 13. The CDR3 nucleotides read TGTGCCAGCAGTTTAGGATGGGGCAGGGAGGGTAGTGAGCAGTTCTTC. Protein product: CASSLGWGREGSEQFF.

The chain uses TRBV5-1 and TRBJ2-7; 9 positions match TRBD1. The CDR3 spans 14 residues. V was pared by 3 bases and J by 6 bases, with 7 bases of the junction left unmatched. CDR1 and CDR2 from the germline V gene are SGHRS and YFSETQ. The CDR3 spells CASSSGQGLGEQYF. The CDR3 DNA follows: TGCGCCAGCAGCTCTGGACAGGGGTTGGGCGAGCAGTACTTC. Full variable domain (outside the CDR3, taken from reference TRBV5-1 and TRBJ2-7): KAGVTQTPRYLIKTRGQQVTLSCSPISGHRSVSWYQQTPGQGLQFLFEYFSETQRNKGNFPGRFSGRQFSNSRSEMNVSTLELGDSALYLCASSSGQGLGEQYFGPGTRLTVT.

J is TRBJ2-7 and V is TRBV20-1, with no clear D. In germline, CDR1 is DFQATT, CDR2 SNEGSKA (reference sequence). The CDR3 extends over 10 amino acids. V gave up 3 bases and J gave up 4 bases, with 4 bases separating them. Here the CDR3 reads CSARYYEQYF. CDR3 DNA sequence: TGCAGTGCTAGGTATTACGAGCAGTACTTC.

The rearrangement links TRBV10-1 to TRBJ2-2; D may be TRBD2 (5 bases). Trimming pared 0 bases from V and 6 bases from J, leaving 11 bases between. The germline CDR1 and CDR2 sequences are WNHNN and SYGVQD (reference sequence). CDR3 length equals 15 residues. The CDR3 here is CASSESIGGAGELFF. CDR3 DNA sequence: TGCGCCAGCAGTGAGTCGATCGGAGGTGCCGGGGAGCTGTTTTTT.

This chain connects TRBV7-8 to TRBJ2-5; TRBD1 matches at 8 bases. Unmatched junction bases numbered 6, after V lost 7 bases and J lost 5 bases. CDR3 length equals 13 residues. Germline CDR1 and CDR2: SGHVS and FQNEAQ. CDR3 sequence (DNA): TGTGCCAGCACCCCCGGACAGGGCGAGACCCAGTACTTC. Translating gives CASTPGQGETQYF.

This chain uses TRBV28 with TRBJ1-1; no reliable D call. The ends were cut back, 5 bases at V and 7 bases at J, with 8 bases in the middle. Germline loops: CDR1 MDHEN, CDR2 SYDVKM. This CDR3 is built from 11 residues. DNA for the CDR3: TGTGCCAGCAGTACGGGTTTTGAAGCTTTCTTT. Amino acid sequence: CASSTGFEAFF.

The V and J genes are TRBV14 and TRBJ1-4; no firm D call. Germline V lookup: CDR1 SGHDN, CDR2 FVKESK. The CDR3 is 15 residues long. V was clipped by 2 bases and J by 8 bases, with 15 bases between them. CDR3 sequence reads: CASSQRWSGMEKLFF. The CDR3 nucleotides read TGTGCCAGCAGCCAACGTTGGTCGGGGATGGAAAAACTGTTTTTT.

The rearrangement joins TRBV6-5 to TRBJ2-1; 9 bases agree with TRBD2. CDR3 length: 15 amino acids. Germline CDR1 is MNHEY and CDR2 is SVGAGI. V shed 2 bases and J 1 base; nucleotides not matched to a gene: 0. The CDR3 sequence: CASSYAGGSYNEQFF. CDR3 nucleotide sequence: TGTGCCAGCAGTTACGCGGGAGGGTCCTACAATGAGCAGTTCTTC.

The chain joins TRBV6-5 to TRBJ2-1; tentative D call: TRBD2 (6 bases). The V end lost 6 bases, the J end lost 13 bases, and 22 bases lay between the germline ends. This CDR3 contains 14 residues. CDR1 and CDR2 (germline): MNHEY, SVGAGI. The CDR3 reads CASSQQQPGLPQFF. For the CDR3, the DNA is TGTGCCAGCAGCCAGCAACAGCCGGGACTCCCCCAGTTCTTC.

For this clone: The same CDR3 also results from other DNA sequences found in this sample. DNA for the CDR3: TGTGCCAGCTCACCTGGACAGAATCAGCCCCAGCATTTT. Protein sequence: CASSPGQNQPQHF. This chain joins TRBV18 and TRBJ1-5; D possibly corresponds to TRBD1 (6 bases). V shed 3 bases and J shed 4 bases, with 7 bases lying between them. The CDR3 has 13 amino acids. The V gene's germline CDR1 is KGHSH and CDR2 LQKENI.

This chain joins TRBV5-4 and TRBJ2-3; possibly TRBD1 for D (5 bases). Trimming took off 2 bases at V and 3 bases at J, with 13 bases between the two ends. The CDR3 totals 15 residues. The germline V gene encodes CDR1 SGHNT and CDR2 YYREEE (reference sequence). DNA of the CDR3: TGTGCCAGCAGCTTCAACTCGCCAGGGACAGATACGCAGTATTTT. Amino acids: CASSFNSPGTDTQYF.

This sequence joins TRBV18 and TRBJ1-5; tentative D call: TRBD1 (6 bases). V shed 4 bases and J shed 7 bases, with 17 bases lying between them. The CDR3 runs 15 residues. The germline CDR1 and CDR2 sequences are KGHSH and LQKENI. The CDR3 reads CASSLDNRDGQPQHF. For the CDR3, the DNA is TGTGCCAGCTCACTCGATAACAGGGACGGCCAGCCCCAGCATTTT.

The chain is built from TRBV11-1 and TRBJ2-7; a weak D match, TRBD2 (5 bases). CDR3 length equals 15 residues. The V end was cut by 4 bases, the J end by 3 bases, with 16 bases between. Germline CDR1 and CDR2: SGHAT and FQDESV (reference sequence). CDR3 nucleotides: TGTGCCAGCAGCTCAAGGAGCGGACTCGGCTACGAGCAGTACTTC. Protein sequence: CASSSRSGLGYEQYF.